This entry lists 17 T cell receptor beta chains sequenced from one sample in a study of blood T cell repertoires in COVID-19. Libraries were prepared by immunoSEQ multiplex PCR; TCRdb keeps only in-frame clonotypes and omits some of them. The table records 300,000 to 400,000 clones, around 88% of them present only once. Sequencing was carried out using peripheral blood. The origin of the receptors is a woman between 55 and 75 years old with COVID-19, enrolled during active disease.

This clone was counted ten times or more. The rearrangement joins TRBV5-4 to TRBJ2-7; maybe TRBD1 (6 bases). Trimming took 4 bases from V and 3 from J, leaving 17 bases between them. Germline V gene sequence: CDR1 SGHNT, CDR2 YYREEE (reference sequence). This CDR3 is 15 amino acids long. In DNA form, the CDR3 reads TGTGCCAGCAGCCTGCGACAGGCTCTTAACTACGAGCAGTACTTC. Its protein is CASSLRQALNYEQYF.

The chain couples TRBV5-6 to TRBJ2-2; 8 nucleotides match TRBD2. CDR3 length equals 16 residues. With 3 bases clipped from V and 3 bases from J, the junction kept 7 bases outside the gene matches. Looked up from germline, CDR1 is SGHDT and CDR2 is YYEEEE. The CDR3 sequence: CASSSGTRWYTGELFF. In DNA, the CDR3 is TGTGCCAGCAGCTCCGGGACTAGGTGGTACACCGGGGAGCTGTTTTTT.

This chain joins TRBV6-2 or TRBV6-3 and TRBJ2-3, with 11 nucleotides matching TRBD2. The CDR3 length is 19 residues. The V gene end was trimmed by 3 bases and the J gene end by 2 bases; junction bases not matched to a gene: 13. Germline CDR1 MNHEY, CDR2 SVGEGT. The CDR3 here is CASSYKSGTSGDFTDTQYF. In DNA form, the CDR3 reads TGTGCCAGCAGTTATAAAAGCGGGACTAGCGGTGACTTCACAGATACGCAGTATTTT.

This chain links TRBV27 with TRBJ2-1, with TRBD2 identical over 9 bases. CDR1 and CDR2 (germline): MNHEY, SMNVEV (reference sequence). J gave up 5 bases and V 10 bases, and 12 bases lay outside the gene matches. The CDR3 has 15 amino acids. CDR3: CATRTGTSTHNEQFF. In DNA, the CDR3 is TGTGCCACCAGGACCGGGACTAGCACTCACAATGAGCAGTTCTTC.

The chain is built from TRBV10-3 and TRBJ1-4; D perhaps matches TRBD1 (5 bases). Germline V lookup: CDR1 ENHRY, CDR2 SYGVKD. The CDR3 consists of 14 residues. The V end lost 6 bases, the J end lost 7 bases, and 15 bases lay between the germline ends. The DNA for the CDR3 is TGTGCCATCAGCTCCCAGGGAGGCGGTGAAAAACTGTTTTTT. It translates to CAISSQGGGEKLFF.

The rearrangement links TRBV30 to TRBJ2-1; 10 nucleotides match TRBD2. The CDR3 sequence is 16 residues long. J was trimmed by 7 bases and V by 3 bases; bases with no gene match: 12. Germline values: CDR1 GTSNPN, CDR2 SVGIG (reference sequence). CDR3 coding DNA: TGTGCCTGGAGCCTCTCGAGCGGGGGGGCGAGGAATGAGCAGTTCTTC. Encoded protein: CAWSLSSGGARNEQFF.

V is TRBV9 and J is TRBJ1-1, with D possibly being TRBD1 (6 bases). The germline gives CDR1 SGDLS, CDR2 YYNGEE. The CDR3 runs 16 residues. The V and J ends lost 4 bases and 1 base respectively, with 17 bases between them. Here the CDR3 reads CASSPQRTATNTEAFF. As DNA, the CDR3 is TGTGCCAGCAGCCCCCAAAGGACAGCTACGAACACTGAAGCTTTCTTT.

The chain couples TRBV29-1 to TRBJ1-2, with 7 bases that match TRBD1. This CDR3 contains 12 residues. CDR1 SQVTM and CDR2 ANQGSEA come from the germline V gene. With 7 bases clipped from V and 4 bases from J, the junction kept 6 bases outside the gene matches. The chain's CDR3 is CSAYRGGYGYTF. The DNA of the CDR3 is TGCAGCGCCTACAGGGGTGGCTATGGCTACACCTTC.

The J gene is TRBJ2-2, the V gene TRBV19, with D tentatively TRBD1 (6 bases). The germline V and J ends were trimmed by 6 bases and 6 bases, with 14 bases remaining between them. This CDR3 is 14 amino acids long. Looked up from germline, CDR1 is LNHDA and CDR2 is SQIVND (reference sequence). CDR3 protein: CASSKAGVPGELFF. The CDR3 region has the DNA TGTGCCAGTAGCAAGGCAGGGGTGCCCGGGGAGCTGTTTTTT.

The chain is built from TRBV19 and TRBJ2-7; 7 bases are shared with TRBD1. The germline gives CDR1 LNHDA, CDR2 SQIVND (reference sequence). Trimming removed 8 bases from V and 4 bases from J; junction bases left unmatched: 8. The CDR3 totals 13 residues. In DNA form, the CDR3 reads TGTGCCAGTCAACAGGGGCAGGGATACGAGCAGTACTTC. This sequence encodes CASQQGQGYEQYF. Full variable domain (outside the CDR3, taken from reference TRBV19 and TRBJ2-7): DGGITQSPKYLFRKEGQNVTLSCEQNLNHDAMYWYRQDPGQGLRLIYYSQIVNDFQKGDIAEGYSVSREKKESFPLTVTSAQKNPTAFYLCASQQGQGYEQYFGPGTRLTVT.

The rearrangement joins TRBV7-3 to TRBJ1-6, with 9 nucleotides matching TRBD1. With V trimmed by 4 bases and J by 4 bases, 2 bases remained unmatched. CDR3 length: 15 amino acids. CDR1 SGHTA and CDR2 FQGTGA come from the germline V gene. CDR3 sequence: CASSWTGAYNSPLHF. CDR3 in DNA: TGTGCCAGCAGCTGGACAGGGGCTTATAATTCACCCCTCCACTTT.

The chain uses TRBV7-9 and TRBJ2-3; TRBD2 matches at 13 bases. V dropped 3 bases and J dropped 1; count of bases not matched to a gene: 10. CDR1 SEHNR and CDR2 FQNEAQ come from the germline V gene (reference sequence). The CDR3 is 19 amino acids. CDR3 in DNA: TGTGCCAGCAGCTTCCCGGGACTAGCGGGGATGGGGGGCACAGATACGCAGTATTTT. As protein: CASSFPGLAGMGGTDTQYF.

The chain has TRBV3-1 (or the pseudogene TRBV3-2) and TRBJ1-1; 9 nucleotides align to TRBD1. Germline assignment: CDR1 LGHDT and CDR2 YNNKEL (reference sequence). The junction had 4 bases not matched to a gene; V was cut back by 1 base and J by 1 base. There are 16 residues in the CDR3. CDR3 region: CASSQVPGQGNTEAFF. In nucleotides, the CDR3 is TGTGCCAGCAGCCAAGTACCGGGACAGGGGAACACTGAAGCTTTCTTT.

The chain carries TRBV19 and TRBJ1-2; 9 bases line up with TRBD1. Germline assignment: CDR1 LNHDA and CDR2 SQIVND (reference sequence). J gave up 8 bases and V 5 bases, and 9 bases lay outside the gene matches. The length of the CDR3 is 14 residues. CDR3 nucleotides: TGTGCCAGTAGTCCCCGGGACAGGGAAGGCGGCTACACCTTC. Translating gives CASSPRDREGGYTF.

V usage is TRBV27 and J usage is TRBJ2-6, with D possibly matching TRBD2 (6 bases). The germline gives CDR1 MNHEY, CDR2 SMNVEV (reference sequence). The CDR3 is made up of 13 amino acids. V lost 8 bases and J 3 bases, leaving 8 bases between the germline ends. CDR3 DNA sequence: TGTGCCAGCCGGGGGTTTGGGGCCAACGTCCTGACTTTC. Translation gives CASRGFGANVLTF.

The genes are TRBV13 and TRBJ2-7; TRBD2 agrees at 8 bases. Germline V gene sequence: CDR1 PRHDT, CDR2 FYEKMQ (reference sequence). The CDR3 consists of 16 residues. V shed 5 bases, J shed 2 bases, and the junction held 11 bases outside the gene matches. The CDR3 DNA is TGTGCCAGCAGCCCCAGTGCGGGGGGAAACACCTACGAGCAGTACTTC. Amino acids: CASSPSAGGNTYEQYF.

CDR3 loop: CASSPDRPEAFF. The CDR3 DNA reads as TGTGCCAGCAGCCCGGACAGGCCTGAAGCTTTCTTT. The chain carries TRBV11-2 and TRBJ1-1; 7 positions match TRBD1. CDR3 length: 12 amino acids. V gave up 5 bases and J gave up 6 bases; unmatched junction bases: 3. The germline gives CDR1 SGHAT, CDR2 FQNNGV.